A selection of T cell receptor beta chains follows, all from one sample in a study of T cell responses to AZD1222 COVID-19 vaccine. Repertoires were generated with immunoSEQ multiplex PCR, while TCRdb's copy carries only in-frame clones and drops some. The data show around 160,000 clones, roughly 90% seen once. Sequences were derived from peripheral blood, sampled on day 0 of AZD1222 vaccination. These receptors were collected from an adult in good health. Each CDR3 is given with its conserved first and last residue. Each record gives: V gene, D gene, J gene, clone size, CDR3 DNA, CDR3 protein. D genes are given only for firm matches. Size is omitted from some rows. Given values are once, few, many or a class for expanded clones.

>TRBV5-4|.|TRBJ1-4|few
TGTGCCACCGGACTAACAGGGATACAAAAACTGTTTTTT
CATGLTGIQKLFF
>TRBV6-5|.|TRBJ1-1|.
TGTGCCAGCCCCAAAAAGAGGTTTGCCACTGAAGCTTTCTTT
CASPKKRFATEAFF
>TRBV5-5|.|TRBJ1-3|.
TGTGCCAGCAGCTTGGCCGGAAACACCATATATTTT
CASSLAGNTIYF
>TRBV6-5|.|TRBJ2-7|.
TGTGCCAGCAGCCTTGACACGACCTCCTACGAGCAGTACTTC
CASSLDTTSYEQYF
>TRBV7-2|TRBD1|TRBJ2-4|.
TGTGCCAGCAGCTTCGACAGGGGGAACATTCAGTACTTC
CASSFDRGNIQYF
>TRBV7-6|TRBD1|TRBJ2-1|.
TGTGCCAGCAGCTTTACAAACCCCGGGACAGGGGTCTACAATGAGCAGTTCTTC
CASSFTNPGTGVYNEQFF
>TRBV6-5|TRBD1|TRBJ1-2|once
TGTGCCAGCAGCCAGGGACAGGGAGCTAACTATGGCTACACCTTC
CASSQGQGANYGYTF
>TRBV14|.|TRBJ1-6|.
TGTGCCAGCAGCCCGGCTCGGAGGCTAAATTCACCCCTCCACTTT
CASSPARRLNSPLHF
>TRBV27|TRBD2|TRBJ2-7|.
TGTGCCAGCAGTTTATCCTGGACTAGCGGTCCACTCTACGAGCAGTACTTC
CASSLSWTSGPLYEQYF
>TRBV27|.|TRBJ2-1|.
TGTGCCACCTCATCCTTGGGGGATCTCAATGAGCAGTTCTTC
CATSSLGDLNEQFF
>TRBV11-2|.|TRBJ2-7|.
TGTGCCAGCAGCTTAGGAGACTACTCCTACGAGCAGTACTTC
CASSLGDYSYEQYF
>TRBV29-1|.|TRBJ1-4|once
TGCAGCGCTGTTTTGACGGGTGAAAAACTGTTTTTT
CSAVLTGEKLFF
>TRBV5-1|TRBD1|TRBJ1-4|.
TGCGCCAGCAGCTCCAAACAGGGGAATGAAAAACTGTTTTTT
CASSSKQGNEKLFF